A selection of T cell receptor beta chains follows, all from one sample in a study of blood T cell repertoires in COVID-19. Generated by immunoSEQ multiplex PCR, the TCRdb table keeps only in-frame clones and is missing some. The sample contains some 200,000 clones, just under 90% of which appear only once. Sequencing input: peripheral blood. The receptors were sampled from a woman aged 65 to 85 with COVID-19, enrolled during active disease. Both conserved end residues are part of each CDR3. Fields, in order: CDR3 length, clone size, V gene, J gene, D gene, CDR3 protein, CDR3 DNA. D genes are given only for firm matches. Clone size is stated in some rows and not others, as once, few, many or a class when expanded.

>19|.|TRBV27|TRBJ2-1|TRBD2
CASSSLPGTSGLSYNEQFF
TGTGCCAGCAGTTCCCTACCCGGGACTAGCGGACTCTCCTACAATGAGCAGTTCTTC
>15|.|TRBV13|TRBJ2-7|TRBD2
CASSSSGRPSYEQYF
TGTGCCAGCAGCTCTAGCGGGAGGCCCTCCTACGAGCAGTACTTC
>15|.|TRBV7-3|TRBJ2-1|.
CASSLNSLTYNEQFF
TGTGCCAGCAGCTTAAACAGCCTTACCTACAATGAGCAGTTCTTC
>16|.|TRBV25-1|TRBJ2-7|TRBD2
CASRSSGRELTDEQYF
TGTGCCAGCAGGAGTAGCGGGAGAGAGCTGACGGACGAGCAGTACTTC
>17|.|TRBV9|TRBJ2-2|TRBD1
CASSVGGTGGRTGELFF
TGTGCCAGCAGCGTAGGAGGGACAGGGGGCCGGACCGGGGAGCTGTTTTTT
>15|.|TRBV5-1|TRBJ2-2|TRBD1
CASSRGQGSTGELFF
TGCGCCAGCAGCAGGGGACAGGGGAGCACCGGGGAGCTGTTTTTT
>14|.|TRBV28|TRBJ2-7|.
CASRSTKRSYEQYF
TGTGCCAGCAGATCAACTAAGCGGAGCTACGAGCAGTACTTC
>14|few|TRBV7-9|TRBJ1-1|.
CASSLGGMNTEAFF
TGTGCCAGCAGCTTAGGAGGGATGAACACTGAAGCTTTCTTT
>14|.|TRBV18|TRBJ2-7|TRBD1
CASSSTGGSYEQYF
TGTGCCAGCTCATCGACAGGGGGTTCCTACGAGCAGTACTTC
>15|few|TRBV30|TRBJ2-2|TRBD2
CAYITGTSGTGELFF
TGTGCCTATATTACCGGGACTAGCGGCACCGGGGAGCTGTTTTTT
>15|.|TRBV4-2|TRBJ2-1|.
CASSRGGESYNEQFF
TGTGCCAGCAGCCGGGGCGGAGAATCCTACAATGAGCAGTTCTTC
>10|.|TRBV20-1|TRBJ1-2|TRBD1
CSAGTAGYTF
TGCAGTGCTGGGACAGCTGGCTACACCTTC
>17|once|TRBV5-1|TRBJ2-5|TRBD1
CASSISPGGTGVETQYF
TGCGCCAGCAGCATATCACCCGGCGGGACAGGGGTGGAGACCCAGTACTTC
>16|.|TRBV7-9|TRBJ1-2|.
CASSYRPRAFGYGYTF
TGTGCCAGCAGCTACCGTCCCCGCGCGTTCGGCTATGGCTACACCTTC
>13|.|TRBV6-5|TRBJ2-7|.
CASGRTEIHEQYF
TGTGCCAGTGGGAGGACCGAAATCCACGAGCAGTACTTC
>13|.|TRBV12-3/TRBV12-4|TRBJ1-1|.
CASSLVRDTKAFF
TGTGCCAGCAGTTTGGTCCGGGACACTAAAGCTTTCTTT
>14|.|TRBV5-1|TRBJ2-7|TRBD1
CASSSGQGAYEQYF
TGCGCCAGCAGCTCTGGACAGGGGGCCTACGAGCAGTACTTC
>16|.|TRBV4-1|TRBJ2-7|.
CASSQDQAIISYEQYF
TGCGCCAGCAGCCAAGATCAAGCAATCATATCCTACGAGCAGTACTTC
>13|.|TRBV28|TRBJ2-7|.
CASTPGRAYEQYF
TGTGCCAGCACCCCCGGGCGGGCCTACGAGCAGTACTTC
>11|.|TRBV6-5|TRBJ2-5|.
CASSLVETQYF
TGTGCCAGCAGTCTAGTGGAGACCCAGTACTTC
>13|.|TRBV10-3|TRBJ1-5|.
CAITTDSNQPQHF
TGTGCCATCACGACAGATAGCAATCAGCCCCAGCATTTT
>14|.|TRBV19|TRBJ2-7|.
CASGSGGGYYEQYF
TGTGCCAGTGGATCAGGAGGAGGATACTACGAGCAGTACTTC
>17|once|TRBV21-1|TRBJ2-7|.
CASSKFPVRETVHEQYF
TGTGCCAGCAGCAAGTTCCCCGTGCGGGAGACAGTGCACGAGCAGTACTTC
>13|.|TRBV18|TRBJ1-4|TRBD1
CASSTGTGEKLFF
TGTGCCAGCTCAACCGGGACAGGGGAAAAACTGTTTTTT
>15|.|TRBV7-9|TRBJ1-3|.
CASSLDRVSGNTIYF
TGTGCCAGCAGCTTAGATCGTGTCTCTGGAAACACCATATATTTT
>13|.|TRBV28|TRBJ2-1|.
CASRHTAYNEQFF
TGTGCCAGCAGACACACAGCCTACAATGAGCAGTTCTTC
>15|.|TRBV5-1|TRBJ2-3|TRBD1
CASSSGTGETDTQYF
TGCGCCAGCTCCTCCGGGACAGGGGAGACAGATACGCAGTATTTT
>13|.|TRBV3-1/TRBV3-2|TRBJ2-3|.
CASSQVRLDTQYF
TGTGCCAGCAGCCAAGTTAGACTAGATACGCAGTATTTT